The following is a T cell receptor (beta chain) sequence with its context. Its antigen is as yet unknown. These data are taken from a study of cytomegalovirus exposure and HLA in healthy donors. Study overall: Some 77 million unique TCRs from HLA-typed donors were held in an early release of data. The study's findings and limits: Near-uniform donor sequencing depth was presumed by presence/absence analyses.

Vbeta (60) and Jbeta (13) primers were used in the PCR. Method: immunoSEQ multiplex PCR; TCRdb's copy keeps in-frame clones and lacks some. The repertoire holds fewer than 200,000 clones, over 75% seen once, with 5% to 8% in the top ten. The CDR3 extends over 15 amino acids. The V segment lost 3 bases and the J segment 5 bases; nucleotides outside the gene matches: 7. CDR1 SGHNT and CDR2 YYREEE come from the germline V gene (reference sequence). This sequence was found in a man aged 40-50 years in good health and CMV-seropositive. The chain uses TRBV5-4 and TRBJ2-7; 11 bases line up with TRBD2. Sequenced: PBMCs. CDR3 in amino acids: CASSSTSGSPHEQYF. CDR3 nucleotides: TGTGCCAGCAGCTCTACTAGCGGGAGTCCCCACGAGCAGTACTTC.